These 5 T cell receptor beta chains were all obtained from the same sample, sequenced in a study of cytomegalovirus exposure and HLA in healthy donors. In the PCR, 60 Vbeta and 13 Jbeta primers were used. Clones were sequenced by immunoSEQ multiplex PCR, and TCRdb holds only the in-frame ones, with some missing. Of fewer than 200,000 clones in the sample, about 88% were seen once. Sequenced material: PBMCs. The receptors derive from a man aged 25-40 years in good health and CMV-seropositive.

This rearrangement joins TRBV7-6 to TRBJ2-4, with 11 bases lining up with TRBD1. This CDR3 is built from 19 residues. In germline, CDR1 is SGHVS, CDR2 FNYEAQ. Trimming cost V 3 bases and J 1 base; bases outside gene matches: 11. The CDR3 sequence: CASSLGTGGLDGAKNIQYF. CDR3 DNA: TGTGCCAGCAGCTTGGGGACAGGGGGTCTGGATGGGGCCAAAAACATTCAGTACTTC. Combining the CDR3 with reference TRBV7-6 and TRBJ2-4 gives the whole variable domain GAGVSQSPRYKVTKRGQDVALRCDPISGHVSLYWYRQALGQGPEFLTYFNYEAQQDKSGLPNDRFSAERPEGSISTLTIQRTEQRDSAMYRCASSLGTGGLDGAKNIQYFGAGTRLSVL.

This sequence joins TRBV6-1 and TRBJ2-5; D may be TRBD1 (6 bases). The closer fit of TRBJ2-7 to the DNA end suggests the J call may be wrong. CDR1 and CDR2 from the germline V gene are MNHNS and SASEGT. This CDR3 is built from 11 residues. CDR3 DNA: TGTGCCAGCGGACAGTTCTACGAGCAGTACTTC. Translating gives CASGQFYEQYF.

V usage is TRBV4-2 and J usage is TRBJ2-3; perhaps TRBD2 as D (6 bases). Germline CDR1 reads LGHNA; CDR2 reads YNFKEQ. V shed 0 bases and J shed 1 base, with 11 bases lying between them. The CDR3 is made up of 16 amino acids. CDR3 loop: CASSQDVGGRTDTQYF. The CDR3 coding sequence is TGTGCCAGCAGCCAAGATGTGGGGGGACGCACAGATACGCAGTATTTT.

The chain employs TRBV15 and TRBJ2-5, with a possible D match to TRBD2 (6 bases). Deletions cut 1 base from V and 2 bases from J, with 11 bases between. Per germline, CDR1 LNHNV and CDR2 YYDKDF (reference sequence). CDR3 length equals 15 residues. The CDR3 nucleotides are TGTGCCACCAGCAGAGGTGGGACTGCTCAAGAGACCCAGTACTTC. Encoded protein: CATSRGGTAQETQYF. Based on the CDR3 plus reference TRBV15 and TRBJ2-5, the full variable domain is DAMVIQNPRYQVTQFGKPVTLSCSQTLNHNVMYWYQQKSSQAPKLLFHYYDKDFNNEADTPDNFQSRRPNTSFCFLDIRSPGLGDTAMYLCATSRGGTAQETQYFGPGTRLLVL.

This sequence joins TRBV5-1 and TRBJ2-1, with TRBD2 matching over 7 bases. CDR1 and CDR2 from the germline V gene are SGHRS and YFSETQ. This CDR3 is 15 amino acids long. V lost 0 bases, J lost 3 bases, and 3 bases stayed unmatched. CDR3 DNA sequence: TGCGCCAGCAGCTTGGAAGCGGGAAGCTACAATGAGCAGTTCTTC. It is translated as CASSLEAGSYNEQFF.